Reported below is one T cell receptor beta chain. Its antigen is unidentified. The same CDR3 can be traced to other DNA sequences in this sample. Primers: 60 Vbeta forward and 13 Jbeta reverse. Repertoires were generated with immunoSEQ multiplex PCR, while TCRdb's copy carries only in-frame clones and drops some. The sample lists approximately 160,000 clones; 65% to 85% were seen once. This record comes from a study of cytomegalovirus exposure and HLA in healthy donors. Findings and limits, study-wide: Donors were assumed by presence/absence analyses to have roughly uniform sequencing depth. Within a later analysis, the majority of CMV-associated TCR beta chains appeared HLA-restricted.

This receptor was identified in a woman aged 40 to 50 in good health and CMV-seropositive. Source material: PBMCs.

DNA for the CDR3: TGTGCCTGGAGTGTACTTAGCGGGACTGGCACAGATACGCAGTATTTT. The encoded protein is CAWSVLSGTGTDTQYF. V is TRBV30 and J is TRBJ2-3, with 8 bases fitting TRBD2. The V and J ends lost 0 bases and 1 base, in that order; junction bases with no gene match: 6. The CDR3 contains 16 residues. In germline, CDR1 is GTSNPN, CDR2 SVGIG (reference sequence).